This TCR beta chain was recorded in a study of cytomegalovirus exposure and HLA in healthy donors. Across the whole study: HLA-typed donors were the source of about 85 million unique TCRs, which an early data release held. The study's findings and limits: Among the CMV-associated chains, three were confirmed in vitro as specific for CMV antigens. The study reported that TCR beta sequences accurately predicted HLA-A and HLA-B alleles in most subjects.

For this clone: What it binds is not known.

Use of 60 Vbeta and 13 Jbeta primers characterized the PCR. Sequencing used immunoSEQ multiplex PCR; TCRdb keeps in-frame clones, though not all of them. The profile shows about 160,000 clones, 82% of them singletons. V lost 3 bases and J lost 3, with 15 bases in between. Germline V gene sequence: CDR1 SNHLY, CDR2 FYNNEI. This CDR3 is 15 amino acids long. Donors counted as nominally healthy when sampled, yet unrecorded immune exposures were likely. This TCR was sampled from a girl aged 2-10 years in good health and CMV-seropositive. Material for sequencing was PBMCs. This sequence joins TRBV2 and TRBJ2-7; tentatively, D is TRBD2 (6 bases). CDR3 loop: CASSDRDGSGYEQYF. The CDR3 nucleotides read TGTGCCAGCAGTGATAGGGACGGGAGCGGCTACGAGCAGTACTTC.